Listed below are T cell receptor beta chains from one sample, sequenced in a study of cytomegalovirus exposure and HLA in healthy donors. Clones were sequenced by immunoSEQ multiplex PCR, and TCRdb holds only the in-frame ones, with some missing. The sample has some 120,000 clones, roughly four fifths seen once. The sample taken for sequencing was PBMCs. The receptors were gathered from a male donor in good health and CMV-seropositive. CDR3s include the opening cysteine and the closing phenylalanine or tryptophan. The D gene is left open where the match is weak. Only part of the rows carry a size: once, few, many, or a class if the clone is expanded.

v_call	j_call	clone_size	d_call	cdr3_aa	cdr3_nt
TRBV29-1	TRBJ2-1	few	.	CSVAGFERGNEQFF	TGCAGCGTTGCGGGTTTCGAGCGAGGCAATGAGCAGTTCTTC
TRBV7-6	TRBJ2-5	.	.	CASSLGGGREGRETQYF	TGTGCCAGCAGCTTAGGAGGGGGCCGGGAGGGCCGAGAGACCCAGTACTTC
TRBV19	TRBJ1-5	few	.	CASSIEGKGKDQPQHF	TGTGCCAGTAGTATAGAAGGGAAGGGGAAGGATCAGCCCCAGCATTTT
TRBV30	TRBJ2-5	.	.	CAWPDRKETQYF	TGTGCCTGGCCCGACAGGAAAGAGACCCAGTACTTC
TRBV7-2	TRBJ2-3	.	TRBD2	CASSLARLAGGPRDTQYF	TGTGCCAGCAGCTTAGCTCGACTAGCGGGAGGGCCGAGAGATACGCAGTATTTT
TRBV19	TRBJ1-3	.	.	CASYGGTLSGNTIYF	TGTGCCAGCTACGGCGGGACCCTCTCTGGAAACACCATATATTTT
TRBV18	TRBJ2-7	.	TRBD2	CASSPASGRHEQYF	TGTGCCAGCTCACCGGCCAGCGGGAGGCACGAGCAGTACTTC
TRBV7-6	TRBJ2-1	.	.	CASSLGPDSGYNEQFF	TGTGCCAGCAGCTTAGGGCCGGACTCGGGCTACAATGAGCAGTTCTTC
TRBV27	TRBJ2-3	once	.	CASSSPSGGTDTQYF	TGTGCCAGCAGTTCCCCCAGCGGTGGGACAGATACGCAGTATTTT
TRBV13	TRBJ2-5	.	TRBD2	CASSPSGTSGRAWGETQYF	TGTGCCAGCAGCCCCTCGGGGACTAGCGGGAGGGCCTGGGGTGAGACCCAGTACTTC
TRBV27	TRBJ2-1	few	TRBD2	CASSFPHTGRYNEQFF	TGTGCCAGCAGTTTCCCCCACACCGGGAGGTACAATGAGCAGTTCTTC
TRBV19	TRBJ1-5	.	TRBD1	CASSPRTGRTRTSHQPQHF	TGTGCCAGTAGTCCTCGGACAGGGCGGACAAGAACGTCGCATCAGCCCCAGCATTTT
TRBV27	TRBJ2-1	.	.	CASCRASYTSYNEQFF	TGTGCCAGCTGTAGAGCGAGCTACACCTCCTACAATGAGCAGTTCTTC
TRBV6-5	TRBJ1-1	.	.	CASSYSGGTEAFF	TGTGCCAGCAGTTACTCGGGGGGCACTGAAGCTTTCTTT
TRBV18	TRBJ1-2	.	TRBD1	CASSPGTGESYGYTF	TGTGCCAGCTCACCGGGGACAGGGGAATCCTATGGCTACACCTTC
TRBV27	TRBJ2-7	.	.	CASSLMGGPYEQYF	TGTGCCAGCAGTTTGATGGGGGGGCCCTACGAGCAGTACTTC
TRBV7-6	TRBJ2-1	.	.	CATAPGTGNEQFF	TGTGCCACCGCCCCCGGGACTGGGAATGAGCAGTTCTTC
TRBV7-2	TRBJ1-5	.	.	CASSSQDLRGPQHF	TGTGCCAGCAGCTCGCAGGACCTTCGGGGGCCCCAGCATTTT
TRBV30	TRBJ2-7	few	TRBD1	CAWSVGTDYEQYF	TGTGCCTGGAGTGTAGGGACAGATTACGAGCAGTACTTC
TRBV4-1	TRBJ2-1	.	TRBD2	CASSQESGRDYNEQFF	TGCGCCAGCAGCCAAGAAAGCGGGAGGGACTACAATGAGCAGTTCTTC
TRBV9	TRBJ1-1	.	.	CASSPVIHMNTEAFF	TGTGCCAGCAGCCCCGTGATCCACATGAACACTGAAGCTTTCTTT
TRBV5-5	TRBJ1-2	once	.	CASSAPYYGYTF	TGTGCCAGCAGCGCGCCGTACTATGGCTACACCTTC
TRBV7-9	TRBJ2-1	.	.	CASSPGSYNEQFF	TGTGCCAGCAGCCCCGGGTCCTACAATGAGCAGTTCTTC
TRBV2	TRBJ2-3	.	.	CASSAVGADTQYF	TGTGCCAGCAGTGCCGTAGGGGCAGATACGCAGTATTTT
TRBV15	TRBJ2-7	.	.	CATSSSGTSYEQYF	TGTGCCACCAGCTCCAGCGGGACATCCTACGAGCAGTACTTC
TRBV9	TRBJ2-7	.	TRBD2	CASSDIAGSEQYF	TGTGCCAGCAGCGATATAGCGGGAAGCGAGCAGTACTTC
TRBV27	TRBJ2-3	few	TRBD1	CASSPRQGSTDTQYF	TGTGCCAGCAGTCCGAGACAGGGTAGCACAGATACGCAGTATTTT
TRBV5-4	TRBJ2-7	.	TRBD1	CASSLGTGGYEQYF	TGTGCCAGCAGCTTGGGGACAGGTGGTTACGAGCAGTACTTC
TRBV5-1	TRBJ1-4	.	.	CASSLEERRDEKLFF	TGCGCCAGCAGCTTGGAGGAGAGGAGGGATGAAAAACTGTTTTTT
TRBV7-2	TRBJ2-5	.	.	CASSLGGQGRETQYF	TGTGCCAGCAGCTTAGGGGGTCAGGGTCGAGAGACCCAGTACTTC
TRBV7-3	TRBJ2-3	.	.	CASSLIGGARTDTQYF	TGTGCCAGCAGCCTAATAGGCGGGGCCCGCACAGATACGCAGTATTTT
TRBV6-1	TRBJ2-1	.	.	CASRAEQRSYNEQFF	TGTGCCAGCAGAGCGGAGCAACGCTCCTACAATGAGCAGTTCTTC
TRBV19	TRBJ2-1	.	TRBD2	CASSIFGVAGEGYNEQFF	TGTGCCAGTAGTATATTTGGTGTAGCGGGGGAGGGCTACAATGAGCAGTTCTTC
TRBV5-4	TRBJ2-6	few	TRBD1	CASSSDRVGANVLTF	TGTGCCAGCAGCTCGGACAGGGTTGGGGCCAACGTCCTGACTTTC
TRBV15	TRBJ1-1	.	.	CATSKNRVGGTEAFF	TGTGCCACCAGCAAGAACAGGGTAGGAGGCACTGAAGCTTTCTTT
TRBV14	TRBJ2-3	.	.	CASSRETVLLSTDTQYF	TGTGCCAGCAGCCGAGAGACAGTCCTCTTGAGCACAGATACGCAGTATTTT
TRBV11-1	TRBJ2-6	.	TRBD2	CASSLGASGASGANVLTF	TGTGCCAGCAGCTTAGGGGCTAGCGGGGCCTCTGGGGCCAACGTCCTGACTTTC
TRBV10-3	TRBJ1-2	.	TRBD1	CAISEDRGRGYTF	TGTGCCATCAGTGAGGACAGGGGGCGAGGCTACACCTTC
TRBV30	TRBJ2-1	.	.	CAWSVARILDEQFF	TGTGCCTGGAGTGTAGCTAGAATACTCGATGAGCAGTTCTTC
TRBV6-5	TRBJ2-7	.	.	CASRVTGERSEQYF	TGTGCCAGCAGGGTGACGGGGGAGCGGTCCGAGCAGTACTTC
TRBV5-4	TRBJ1-2	.	.	CASSLDGDYGYTF	TGTGCCAGCAGCTTGGACGGAGACTATGGCTACACCTTC
TRBV10-3	TRBJ2-3	few	TRBD1	CAITQGQGSTDTQYF	TGTGCCATCACCCAGGGACAGGGTAGCACAGATACGCAGTATTTT